These T cell receptor beta chains were read from a single sample in a study of T cell responses to AZD1222 COVID-19 vaccine. Libraries were prepared by immunoSEQ multiplex PCR; TCRdb keeps only in-frame clonotypes and omits some of them. The sample has 90,000 to 95,000 clones; approximately 91% are singletons. This specimen was peripheral blood, taken on day 0 of AZD1222 vaccination. Receptors were obtained from an adult in good health. CDR3s include the opening cysteine and the closing phenylalanine or tryptophan. Fields, in order: V gene, J gene, D gene, clone size, CDR3 protein, CDR3 DNA. The D gene is left open where the match is weak. Only part of the rows carry a size: once, few, many, or a class if the clone is expanded.

TRBV6-5	TRBJ1-6	NA	once	CASSPDKRNSPLHF	TGTGCCAGCAGCCCGGACAAGAGGAATTCACCCCTCCACTTT
TRBV12-3/TRBV12-4	TRBJ1-1	NA	NA	CASSFGTVPLAFF	TGTGCCAGCAGTTTCGGGACTGTCCCCCTTGCTTTCTTT
TRBV5-1	TRBJ2-5	NA	NA	CASSLVSGSQETQYF	TGCGCCAGCAGCTTGGTTTCGGGGTCCCAAGAGACCCAGTACTTC
TRBV12-3/TRBV12-4	TRBJ2-7	NA	NA	CASSFRQGYEQYF	TGTGCCAGCAGTTTCCGGCAGGGCTACGAGCAGTACTTC
TRBV24-1	TRBJ2-3	NA	NA	CATSPQGKDTQYF	TGTGCCACCAGTCCCCAGGGTAAAGATACGCAGTATTTT
TRBV5-6	TRBJ1-3	TRBD1	once	CASSSRTGSSGNTIYF	TGTGCCAGCAGCAGTCGGACAGGGAGCTCTGGAAACACCATATATTTT
TRBV10-3	TRBJ2-7	NA	few	CATAPLPYEQYF	TGTGCCACCGCCCCACTACCCTACGAGCAGTACTTC
TRBV2	TRBJ1-5	TRBD1	NA	CASRQGGVNQPQHF	TGTGCCAGCAGGCAGGGGGGGGTTAATCAGCCCCAGCATTTT
TRBV9	TRBJ1-3	NA	NA	CASSPQILTGNTIYF	TGTGCCAGCAGCCCACAAATATTGACTGGAAACACCATATATTTT
TRBV12-3/TRBV12-4	TRBJ1-5	NA	once	CASSKGNQPQHF	TGTGCCAGCAGTAAGGGAAATCAGCCCCAGCATTTT
TRBV10-3	TRBJ1-5	NA	NA	CAISEGRGSYSNQPQHF	TGTGCCATCAGTGAGGGCAGGGGATCGTATAGCAATCAGCCCCAGCATTTT
TRBV4-1	TRBJ2-7	NA	NA	CASSQVVSFLQGLSYEQYF	TGCGCCAGCAGCCAAGTCGTATCATTTCTCCAGGGGTTGTCCTACGAGCAGTACTTC
TRBV18	TRBJ1-2	TRBD1	NA	CASSVQGADYGYTF	TGTGCCAGCTCAGTACAGGGGGCTGACTATGGCTACACCTTC
TRBV5-1	TRBJ2-3	NA	once	CASSLVLGLPDTQYF	TGCGCCAGCAGCTTGGTTCTGGGTCTCCCAGATACGCAGTATTTT
TRBV4-2	TRBJ1-2	NA	NA	CASSQDSKGFNYGYTF	TGTGCCAGCAGCCAAGATTCCAAGGGATTTAACTATGGCTACACCTTC
TRBV7-9	TRBJ1-6	TRBD1	NA	CASLGTGVNSPLHF	TGTGCCAGCCTCGGAACAGGGGTTAATTCACCCCTCCACTTT
TRBV24-1	TRBJ2-7	TRBD1	NA	CATSDGQGTYEQYF	TGTGCCACCAGTGATGGACAGGGTACGTACGAGCAGTACTTC
TRBV5-6	TRBJ1-1	NA	NA	CASSIRRTEAFF	TGTGCCAGCAGCATAAGACGGACTGAAGCTTTCTTT
TRBV5-1	TRBJ1-1	NA	NA	CASSYRVNTEAFF	TGCGCCAGCAGCTATAGGGTGAACACTGAAGCTTTCTTT
TRBV6-5	TRBJ1-2	NA	NA	CASSFVSGANYGYTF	TGTGCCAGCAGTTTCGTTTCAGGGGCTAACTATGGCTACACCTTC
TRBV19	TRBJ1-1	NA	NA	CASSIDERGGLVENTEAFF	TGTGCCAGTAGTATAGATGAGAGGGGAGGCCTAGTAGAGAACACTGAAGCTTTCTTT
TRBV6-5	TRBJ2-5	TRBD2	NA	CASSTQRGGWETQYF	TGTGCCAGCAGTACCCAGCGGGGGGGCTGGGAGACCCAGTACTTC
TRBV9	TRBJ1-2	NA	NA	CASSVATGLYGYTF	TGTGCCAGCAGCGTAGCTACAGGCCTATATGGCTACACCTTC
TRBV7-3	TRBJ2-7	TRBD1	NA	CASSLYAGQAYEQYF	TGTGCCAGCAGCTTATATGCCGGACAGGCCTACGAGCAGTACTTC
TRBV19	TRBJ1-5	TRBD1	NA	CASDRGRSISQPQHF	TGTGCCAGCGACAGGGGGCGGTCAATTTCTCAGCCCCAGCATTTT
TRBV19	TRBJ1-2	NA	NA	CASSIPRTSYGYTF	TGTGCCAGTAGTATTCCCCGGACATCCTATGGCTACACCTTC
TRBV7-2	TRBJ2-5	TRBD2	once	CASSSGLVGTQYF	TGTGCCAGCAGCTCTGGACTAGTGGGGACCCAGTACTTC
TRBV11-3	TRBJ1-3	NA	NA	CASSPYGSGNTIYF	TGTGCCAGCAGCCCGTACGGGTCTGGAAACACCATATATTTT
TRBV7-9	TRBJ2-5	NA	NA	CASRSNLRGAGPQETQYF	TGTGCCAGCAGGTCAAATCTTCGGGGGGCAGGTCCCCAAGAGACCCAGTACTTC
TRBV7-9	TRBJ1-6	TRBD1	NA	CASSPLGTGEAPLHF	TGTGCCAGCAGCCCCTTAGGGACAGGGGAAGCACCCCTCCACTTT
TRBV12-3/TRBV12-4	TRBJ1-2	NA	NA	CASSLGIYGYTF	TGTGCCAGCAGCCTGGGGATCTATGGCTACACCTTC
TRBV19	TRBJ2-1	NA	once	CASSIVVSAEQFF	TGTGCCAGTAGTATAGTTGTCAGCGCGGAGCAGTTCTTC
TRBV6-6	TRBJ1-2	NA	NA	CASSYDDTRDYGYTF	TGTGCCAGCAGTTACGACGACACGAGGGACTATGGCTACACCTTC